This is a list of T cell receptor beta chains from one sample in a study of cytomegalovirus exposure and HLA in healthy donors. Sequencing used immunoSEQ multiplex PCR; TCRdb keeps in-frame clones, though not all of them. The table shows approximately 150,000 clones, with approximately 80% occurring only once. Material for sequencing was PBMCs. The receptors shown here come from a woman younger than 35 in good health and CMV-seropositive. The CDR3 runs from the conserved cysteine through the conserved F or W. D genes are given only for firm matches. A row's size may be missing; if present it is once, few, many or a size class.

abundance: .
j_gene: TRBJ2-4
v_gene: TRBV21-1
d_gene: .
CDR3aa: CASSKGQGAGNIQYF
CDR3nt: TGTGCCAGCAGCAAGGGACAGGGGGCGGGTAACATTCAGTACTTC

abundance: once
j_gene: TRBJ2-2
v_gene: TRBV5-6
d_gene: TRBD1
CDR3aa: CASSFKSGTDLTGELFF
CDR3nt: TGTGCCAGCAGCTTTAAATCCGGGACAGATCTTACCGGGGAGCTGTTTTTT

abundance: .
j_gene: TRBJ1-2
v_gene: TRBV6-5
d_gene: .
CDR3aa: CASKGGGYGYTF
CDR3nt: TGTGCCAGCAAAGGGGGTGGCTATGGCTACACCTTC

abundance: .
j_gene: TRBJ1-2
v_gene: TRBV9
d_gene: TRBD1
CDR3aa: CASGDRDDYGYTF
CDR3nt: TGTGCCAGCGGGGACAGGGACGACTATGGCTACACCTTC

abundance: .
j_gene: TRBJ2-2
v_gene: TRBV7-9
d_gene: .
CDR3aa: CASSLITVRENTGELFF
CDR3nt: TGTGCCAGCAGCTTAATCACCGTGAGGGAGAACACCGGGGAGCTGTTTTTT

abundance: .
j_gene: TRBJ2-7
v_gene: TRBV6-5
d_gene: TRBD2
CDR3aa: CASTSSGTYEQYF
CDR3nt: TGTGCCAGCACCTCTAGCGGAACCTACGAGCAGTACTTC

abundance: .
j_gene: TRBJ1-5
v_gene: TRBV19
d_gene: TRBD1
CDR3aa: CASSHRDRVNSNQPQHF
CDR3nt: TGTGCCAGTAGTCACCGGGACAGGGTCAATAGCAATCAGCCCCAGCATTTT

abundance: .
j_gene: TRBJ2-7
v_gene: TRBV7-2
d_gene: .
CDR3aa: CASSSDGVGEQYF
CDR3nt: TGTGCCAGCAGCTCGGACGGGGTTGGCGAGCAGTACTTC

abundance: .
j_gene: TRBJ1-5
v_gene: TRBV5-1
d_gene: .
CDR3aa: CASSPTGQGREPQHF
CDR3nt: TGCGCCAGCAGCCCGACAGGCCAGGGTCGGGAGCCCCAGCATTTT

abundance: .
j_gene: TRBJ1-1
v_gene: TRBV6-4
d_gene: TRBD1
CDR3aa: CASRSRDRGGTEAFF
CDR3nt: TGTGCCAGCAGGTCCCGGGACAGGGGAGGGACTGAAGCTTTCTTT

abundance: .
j_gene: TRBJ1-1
v_gene: TRBV5-4
d_gene: .
CDR3aa: CASSLAGDTEAFF
CDR3nt: TGTGCCAGCAGCTTGGCGGGGGACACTGAAGCTTTCTTT

abundance: .
j_gene: TRBJ1-5
v_gene: TRBV4-1
d_gene: TRBD1
CDR3aa: CASSQVSGGASQPQHF
CDR3nt: TGCGCCAGCAGCCAAGTTTCAGGGGGCGCGAGTCAGCCCCAGCATTTT

abundance: once
j_gene: TRBJ1-4
v_gene: TRBV6-1
d_gene: TRBD1
CDR3aa: CASSEGGTGREKLFF
CDR3nt: TGTGCCAGCAGTGAAGGTGGGACAGGCCGCGAAAAACTGTTTTTT

abundance: .
j_gene: TRBJ2-3
v_gene: TRBV6-1
d_gene: .
CDR3aa: CATSLTDTQYF
CDR3nt: TGTGCCACCTCACTCACAGATACGCAGTATTTT

abundance: .
j_gene: TRBJ1-3
v_gene: TRBV6-5
d_gene: .
CDR3aa: CASSYQAGSSGNTIYF
CDR3nt: TGTGCCAGCAGTTACCAGGCGGGGAGCTCTGGAAACACCATATATTTT

abundance: .
j_gene: TRBJ1-1
v_gene: TRBV18
d_gene: TRBD1
CDR3aa: CASSIKQGANTEAFF
CDR3nt: TGTGCCAGCTCAATAAAACAGGGGGCGAACACTGAAGCTTTCTTT

abundance: .
j_gene: TRBJ1-1
v_gene: TRBV19
d_gene: TRBD1
CDR3aa: CASSPRTGKGEAFF
CDR3nt: TGTGCCAGTAGTCCACGGACAGGGAAGGGTGAAGCTTTCTTT

abundance: .
j_gene: TRBJ1-3
v_gene: TRBV6-4
d_gene: .
CDR3aa: CASSDRGSRREFSGDTIYF
CDR3nt: TGTGCCAGCAGTGACCGGGGCAGCAGGCGGGAGTTTTCCGGAGACACCATATATTTT

abundance: .
j_gene: TRBJ2-5
v_gene: TRBV19
d_gene: .
CDR3aa: CASTSGDPRETQYF
CDR3nt: TGTGCCAGTACATCAGGGGACCCGCGGGAGACCCAGTACTTC

abundance: .
j_gene: TRBJ1-6
v_gene: TRBV6-1
d_gene: .
CDR3aa: CASSEEGGKNSPLHF
CDR3nt: TGTGCCAGCAGTGAAGAAGGAGGAAAAAATTCACCCCTCCACTTT

abundance: .
j_gene: TRBJ1-6
v_gene: TRBV5-6
d_gene: .
CDR3aa: CASSPRSSYNSPLHF
CDR3nt: TGTGCCAGCAGCCCCCGGAGCTCCTATAATTCACCCCTCCACTTT

abundance: .
j_gene: TRBJ2-5
v_gene: TRBV6-1
d_gene: TRBD1
CDR3aa: CASSTPAGGETQYF
CDR3nt: TGTGCCAGCAGTACCCCGGCAGGGGGCGAGACCCAGTACTTC

abundance: once
j_gene: TRBJ1-5
v_gene: TRBV6-6
d_gene: .
CDR3aa: CASSYSLRDSNQPQHF
CDR3nt: TGTGCCAGCAGTTACTCGCTCCGGGATAGCAATCAGCCCCAGCATTTT

abundance: .
j_gene: TRBJ2-5
v_gene: TRBV5-1
d_gene: TRBD2
CDR3aa: CASSLGTSGALRTQYF
CDR3nt: TGCGCCAGCAGCTTGGGGACTAGCGGGGCCCTTCGGACCCAGTACTTC

abundance: .
j_gene: TRBJ1-5
v_gene: TRBV7-2
d_gene: TRBD1
CDR3aa: CASSLVQGRGDQPQHF
CDR3nt: TGTGCCAGCAGCTTAGTACAGGGGCGCGGGGATCAGCCCCAGCATTTT